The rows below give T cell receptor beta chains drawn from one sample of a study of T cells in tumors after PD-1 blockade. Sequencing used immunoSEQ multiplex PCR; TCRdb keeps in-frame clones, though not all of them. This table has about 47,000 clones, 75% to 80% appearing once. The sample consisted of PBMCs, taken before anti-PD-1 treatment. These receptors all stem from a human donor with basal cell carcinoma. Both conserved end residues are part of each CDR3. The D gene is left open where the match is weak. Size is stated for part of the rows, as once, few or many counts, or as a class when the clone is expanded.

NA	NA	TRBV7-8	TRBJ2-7	TGTGCCAGCAGCTTAGAACTAGCTGGAACCTACGAGCAGTACTTC	CASSLELAGTYEQYF
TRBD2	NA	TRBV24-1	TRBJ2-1	TGTGCCGCTTCCACTAGCGGGAGTACCAATGAGCAGTTCTTC	CAASTSGSTNEQFF
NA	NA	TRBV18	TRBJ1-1	TGTGCCAGCTCACCACGGCAGAACACTGAAGCTTTCTTT	CASSPRQNTEAFF
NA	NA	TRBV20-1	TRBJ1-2	TGCAGTGCTAGTAACAGGGTAGGGGATGGCTACACCTTC	CSASNRVGDGYTF
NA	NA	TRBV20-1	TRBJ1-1	TGCAGTGCTAGTTTATTAGGGGTAACTGAAGCTTTCTTT	CSASLLGVTEAFF
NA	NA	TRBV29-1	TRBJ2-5	TGCAGCGTTGACGGCCCAGGTGGGGAGACCCAGTACTTC	CSVDGPGGETQYF
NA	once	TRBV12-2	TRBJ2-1	TGTGCAAGTCGCTTAGCCCAACTAAGCACAATCGACAATGAGCAGTTCTTC	CASRLAQLSTIDNEQFF
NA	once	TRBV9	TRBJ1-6	TGTGCCAGCAGCGAGAATCCGGGGGGTAATTCACCCCTCCACTTT	CASSENPGGNSPLHF
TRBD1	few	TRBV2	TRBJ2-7	TGTGCCAGCAGGAACAGGGGTTACGAGCAGTACTTC	CASRNRGYEQYF
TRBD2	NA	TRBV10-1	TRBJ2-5	TGCGCCAGCAGTGAGTCTACCGGGAGGGAGACCCAGTACTTC	CASSESTGRETQYF
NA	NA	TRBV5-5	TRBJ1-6	TGTGCCAGCAGCGAAACACCCGGACCGGGCTTGTTTAATTCACCCCTCCACTTT	CASSETPGPGLFNSPLHF
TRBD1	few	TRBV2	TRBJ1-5	TGTGCCAGCAGTAAATGGACAGGGGGTGACAATCAGCCCCAGCATTTT	CASSKWTGGDNQPQHF
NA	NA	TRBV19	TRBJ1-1	TGTGCCAGTAGTATATCGACAGAATATGAAGCTTTCTTT	CASSISTEYEAFF
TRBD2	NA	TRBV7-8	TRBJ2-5	TGTGCCAGCAGCTTAGAAGGTAGACTAGCGGCTCAAGAGACCCAGTACTTC	CASSLEGRLAAQETQYF
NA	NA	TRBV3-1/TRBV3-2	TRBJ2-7	TGTGCCAGCAGCCAGGAAAGGGCCCGCTTCGCCGAGCAGTACTTC	CASSQERARFAEQYF
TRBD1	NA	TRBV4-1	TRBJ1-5	TGCGCCAGCAGCCTATTTCAGGGGGCGGTTGGCAATCAGCCCCAGCATTTT	CASSLFQGAVGNQPQHF
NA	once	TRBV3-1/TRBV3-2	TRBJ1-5	TGTGCCAGCAGCCAAGACACCAGCAATCAGCCCCAGCATTTT	CASSQDTSNQPQHF
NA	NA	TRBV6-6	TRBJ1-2	TGTGCCAGCAGTTACTCCCAGGGATATGGCTACACCTTC	CASSYSQGYGYTF
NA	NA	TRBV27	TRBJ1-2	TGTGCCAGCAGTTTCAATGGGAGAACTAACTATGGCTACACCTTC	CASSFNGRTNYGYTF
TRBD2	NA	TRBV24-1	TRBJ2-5	TGTGCCACCAGGGGGAGCGGTGCGGGAGGGCCGGAGACCCAGTACTTC	CATRGSGAGGPETQYF
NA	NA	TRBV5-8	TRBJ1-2	TGTGCCAGCACATACACCGCTAACTATGGCTACACCTTC	CASTYTANYGYTF
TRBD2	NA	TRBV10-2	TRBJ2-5	TGCGCCAGCAGCGAGCCGGGGGGAGGAGAGACCCAGTACTTC	CASSEPGGGETQYF
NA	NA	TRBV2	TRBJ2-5	TGTGCCAGCACTCTTCGACAGTGGGGAGACGAGACCCAGTACTTC	CASTLRQWGDETQYF
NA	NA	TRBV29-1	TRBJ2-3	TGCAGCGTTGTTATCCGACAGGCCTTCACAGATACGCAGTATTTT	CSVVIRQAFTDTQYF
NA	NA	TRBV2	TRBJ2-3	TGTGCCAGCAGTGAGACGGGACTGGGCACAGATACGCAGTATTTT	CASSETGLGTDTQYF
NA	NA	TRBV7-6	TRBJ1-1	TGTGCCAGCAGCCAGGGACTGACGAACACTGAAGCTTTCTTT	CASSQGLTNTEAFF
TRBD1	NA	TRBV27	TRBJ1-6	TGTGCCAGCAGAGCTCCGACCCCGAACAGGGGGTATAATTCACCCCTCCACTTT	CASRAPTPNRGYNSPLHF
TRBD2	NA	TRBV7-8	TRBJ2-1	TGTGCCAGCAGCTCTAGGGGGGCGGGGCTAGCGGGAGTTGGTGAGCAGTTCTTC	CASSSRGAGLAGVGEQFF
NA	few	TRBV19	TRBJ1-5	TGTGCCAGTAGTCCTGATCGGGAAGGCAATCAGCCCCAGCATTTT	CASSPDREGNQPQHF
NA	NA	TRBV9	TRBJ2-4	TGTGCCAGCAGCGTAGCTTTAGACGGACTAGCCAAAAACATTCAGTACTTC	CASSVALDGLAKNIQYF
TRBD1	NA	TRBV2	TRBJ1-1	TGTGCCAGCAGTGGACAGGGCGACGGCACTGAAGCTTTCTTT	CASSGQGDGTEAFF
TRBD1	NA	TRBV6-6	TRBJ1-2	TGTGCCAGCACCCAGGGGGGTGGTGGCAGGGTGCTTGGCTACACCTTC	CASTQGGGGRVLGYTF
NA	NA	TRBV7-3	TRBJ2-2	TGTGCCAGCAGCTTAAATTTAGGGAACACCGGGGAGCTGTTTTTT	CASSLNLGNTGELFF
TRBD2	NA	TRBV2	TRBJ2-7	TGTGCCAGCGGTAGCGGGGGGGCCTACGAGCAGTACTTC	CASGSGGAYEQYF
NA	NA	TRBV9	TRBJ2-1	TGTGCCAGCAGCGTAGGTCTAGCGAGTGTCAATGAGCAGTTCTTC	CASSVGLASVNEQFF
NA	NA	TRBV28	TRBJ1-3	TGTGCCAGCAGTGACCATCAGGGACTCAACTCTGGAAACACCATATATTTT	CASSDHQGLNSGNTIYF
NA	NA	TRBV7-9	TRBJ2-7	TGTGCCAGCAGCCCTGACAAGCCCTACGAGCAGTACTTC	CASSPDKPYEQYF
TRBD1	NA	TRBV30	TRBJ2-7	TGTGCCTGGAGTTGGGACAGGGGGCCCGAGCAGTACTTC	CAWSWDRGPEQYF
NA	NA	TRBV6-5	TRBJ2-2	TGTGCCAGCAGTTACTCGAATCGGGTAATCACCGGGGAGCTGTTTTTT	CASSYSNRVITGELFF
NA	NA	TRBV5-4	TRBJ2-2	TGTGCCAGCAGCTCCCGAAGCGGTTCCGTTACCGGGGAGCTGTTTTTT	CASSSRSGSVTGELFF
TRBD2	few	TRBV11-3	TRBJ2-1	TGTGCCAGCAGCTTAGGTCTTAGCGGGAGTACCTACAATGAGCAGTTCTTC	CASSLGLSGSTYNEQFF
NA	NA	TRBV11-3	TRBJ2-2	TGTGCCAGCAGCCCTCGGAGCGGCACCGGGGAGCTGTTTTTT	CASSPRSGTGELFF
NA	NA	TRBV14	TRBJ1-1	TGTGCCAGCAGCCAAGATATGAACACTGAAGCTTTCTTT	CASSQDMNTEAFF
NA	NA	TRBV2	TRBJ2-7	TGTGCCAGCAGTCCCAAATACGAGCAGTACTTC	CASSPKYEQYF
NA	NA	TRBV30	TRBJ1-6	TGTGCCTGGGGTGGTGGCCTTGGGGGCCATTCACCCCTCCACTTT	CAWGGGLGGHSPLHF
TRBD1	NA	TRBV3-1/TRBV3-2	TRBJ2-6	TGTGCCAGCAGCCGACCGACAGGGAGCTCTGGGGCCAACGTCCTGACTTTC	CASSRPTGSSGANVLTF
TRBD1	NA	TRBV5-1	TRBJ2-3	TGCGCCAGCAGTTTGTCTGGGACAGGGGGACAGGATACGCAGTATTTT	CASSLSGTGGQDTQYF
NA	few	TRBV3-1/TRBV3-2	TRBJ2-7	TGTGCCAGCAGCCAAGGGGGGTACGAGCAGTACTTC	CASSQGGYEQYF
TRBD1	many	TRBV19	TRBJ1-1	TGTGCCAGTAGTACCGCGGACAGGGGTGGCAATGAAGCTTTCTTT	CASSTADRGGNEAFF
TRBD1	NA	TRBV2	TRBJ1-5	TGTGCCAGCAAGGGACAGCGGGGCAATCAGCCCCAGCATTTT	CASKGQRGNQPQHF